The 20 T cell receptor beta chains in this list originate from one sample, sequenced in a study of T cell responses to AZD1222 COVID-19 vaccine. TCRdb keeps only in-frame clones here, not all; method: immunoSEQ multiplex PCR. The sample lists 150,000 or so clones, just over 85% occurring once. The sequences come from peripheral blood, collected on day 0 of AZD1222 vaccination. The receptors here all came from an adult in good health.

The sample holds one count of this clone. The genes are TRBV29-1 and TRBJ1-5; D possibly corresponds to TRBD1 (5 bases). There are 13 residues in the CDR3. Germline V gene sequence: CDR1 SQVTM, CDR2 ANQGSEA. The V gene lost 5 bases and the J gene lost 1 base, with 9 bases spanning the gap. The CDR3 loop is CSVQQGSNQPQHF. The CDR3 nucleotides are TGCAGCGTTCAGCAGGGAAGCAATCAGCCCCAGCATTTT.

This clone has only one observation. The chain combines TRBV28 with TRBJ2-1; a weak D match, TRBD1 (5 bases). The CDR3 loop spans 13 amino acids. Germline V CDR1 and CDR2: MDHEN, SYDVKM. V lost 6 bases to trimming and J lost 4 bases, with 10 bases between them. CDR3 region: CASRRRQYNEQFF. The CDR3, as DNA: TGTGCCAGCAGGAGGAGACAGTACAATGAGCAGTTCTTC. Filled out from reference TRBV28 and TRBJ2-1, the complete variable domain reads DVKVTQSSRYLVKRTGEKVFLECVQDMDHENMFWYRQDPGLGLRLIYFSYDVKMKEKGDIPEGYSVSREKKERFSLILESASTNQTSMYLCASRRRQYNEQFFGPGTRLTVL.

The genes are TRBV11-3 and TRBJ1-5; TRBD1 aligns across 8 bases. Germline lookup yields CDR1 SGHNT and CDR2 YENEEA. This CDR3 region has 16 residues. V dropped 8 bases and J dropped 1; count of bases not matched to a gene: 10. DNA for the CDR3: TGTGCCAGCGAGGCAGGGGGCCCGAAAAGCAATCAGCCCCAGCATTTT. Amino acids: CASEAGGPKSNQPQHF.

This chain connects TRBV21-1 to TRBJ2-7; TRBD1, as called in the table, went unchecked against the DNA. TRBV21-1 constitutes a pseudogene. The length of the CDR3 is 14 residues. The CDR3 DNA reads TGTGCCAGCAGCAAACCCGACATCTCCTACGAGCAGTACTTC. Amino acid sequence: CASSKPDISYEQYF.

The CDR3 reads CASSLKETPFYEQYF. CDR3 in DNA: TGTGCCAGCAGCTTGAAAGAAACTCCTTTCTACGAGCAGTACTTC. The V gene is TRBV5-5, the J gene TRBJ2-7; no clear D gene. Germline V CDR1 and CDR2: SGHKS, YYEKEE (reference sequence). This CDR3 comprises 15 residues. Trimming stripped 1 base from V and 3 bases from J, with 14 bases between.

The rearrangement joins TRBV21-1 to TRBJ1-2. TRBV21-1 is classified as a pseudogene. The CDR3 extends over 15 amino acids. Here the CDR3 DNA reads TGTGCCAGCAGCAAAAAAAGAGGGGGGGACTATGGCTACACCTTC. This gives the protein CASSKKRGGDYGYTF.

The chain is built from TRBV6-1 and TRBJ2-7; D unclear. Per germline, CDR1 MNHNS and CDR2 SASEGT. The CDR3 length is 13 residues. V lost 6 bases and J 2 bases, leaving 11 bases between the germline ends. CDR3 sequence: CASSKTPTYEQYF. The CDR3 nucleotides are TGTGCCAGCAGCAAAACTCCGACCTACGAGCAGTACTTC.

J is TRBJ2-2 and V is TRBV5-1; D unresolved. Trimming removed 0 bases at V and 5 bases at J, with 17 bases between. Germline loops: CDR1 SGHRS, CDR2 YFSETQ. The CDR3 spans 17 residues. CDR3 residues: CASSLAKVSPPTGELFF. The CDR3 DNA sequence: TGCGCCAGCAGCTTGGCCAAGGTCAGCCCGCCAACCGGGGAGCTGTTTTTT.

This chain uses TRBV12-3 or TRBV12-4 with TRBJ2-1; maybe TRBD2 (6 bases). The CDR3 covers 13 residues. V shed 5 bases and J shed 6 bases, with 11 bases lying between them. This chain's CDR3 is CASSHPGLNEQFF. CDR3 DNA: TGTGCCAGCAGTCACCCGGGACTCAATGAGCAGTTCTTC.

This clone was seen a single time. The J gene is TRBJ2-7, the V gene TRBV6-4; possibly TRBD2 for D (5 bases). Germline CDR1 is MRHNA and CDR2 is SNTAGT. The V and J ends lost 6 bases and 3 bases respectively, with 18 bases between them. The CDR3 runs to 15 residues. The CDR3 DNA reads as TGTGCCAGCAGCCCCGAGGCTGGGAGTGTCTACGAGCAGTACTTC. Its protein is CASSPEAGSVYEQYF.

Only a few counts were recorded for this clone. The chain couples TRBV7-2 to TRBJ1-2; D is unclear. Germline V gene lookup returns CDR1 SGHTA and CDR2 FQGNSA. V was pared by 4 bases and J by 8 bases, with 20 bases between. The CDR3 has 15 residues. DNA for the CDR3: TGTGCCAGCAGCTCCTTCGCCACCGAAGGGCGCGGCTACACCTTC. It translates to CASSSFATEGRGYTF.

This CDR3 reads CASSKLAGSDTQYF. The CDR3 DNA is TGTGCCAGCAGTAAACTAGCCGGTTCAGATACGCAGTATTTT. This rearrangement joins TRBV9 to TRBJ2-3; tentatively, D is TRBD2 (6 bases). The CDR3 length is 14 residues. CDR1 SGDLS and CDR2 YYNGEE come from the germline V gene. Trimming left V 5 bases short and J 4 bases short, with 14 bases between.

The chain recombines TRBV28 with TRBJ1-5, with TRBD1 identical over 8 bases. Germline loops: CDR1 MDHEN, CDR2 SYDVKM. The CDR3 loop spans 15 amino acids. J was trimmed by 2 bases and V by 11 bases; bases with no gene match: 11. CDR3 loop: CAVAREDRGNQPQHF. As DNA, the CDR3 is TGTGCCGTCGCGCGGGAGGACAGGGGCAATCAGCCCCAGCATTTT. Supplemented by reference TRBV28 and TRBJ1-5, the full variable domain reads DVKVTQSSRYLVKRTGEKVFLECVQDMDHENMFWYRQDPGLGLRLIYFSYDVKMKEKGDIPEGYSVSREKKERFSLILESASTNQTSMYLCAVAREDRGNQPQHFGDGTRLSIL.

The chain has TRBV6-2 or TRBV6-3 and TRBJ1-1; 11 bases align to TRBD1. This CDR3 comprises 15 residues. V lost 5 bases, J lost 2 bases, and 4 bases stayed unmatched. The V gene's germline CDR1 is MNHEY and CDR2 SVGEGT. The chain's CDR3 is CASSGQGAFNTEAFF. DNA of the CDR3: TGTGCCAGCAGTGGACAGGGGGCCTTCAACACTGAAGCTTTCTTT.

This clone showed up just a few times. The chain carries TRBV7-6 and TRBJ2-7; D not resolved. This CDR3 comprises 14 residues. Trimming cost V 1 base and J 4 bases, with 11 bases left between them. Germline V gene sequence: CDR1 SGHVS, CDR2 FNYEAQ. CDR3: CASSLGAGEYEQYF. DNA for the CDR3: TGTGCCAGCAGCTTAGGGGCAGGAGAATACGAGCAGTACTTC.

The chain carries TRBV5-1 and TRBJ2-3; D gene ambiguous. V lost 4 bases to trimming and J lost 0 bases, with 6 bases between them. The CDR3 is made up of 13 amino acids. Germline V gives CDR1 SGHRS, CDR2 YFSETQ. The DNA of the CDR3 is TGCGCCAGCAGCCCGGAGAGCACAGATACGCAGTATTTT. It codes for CASSPESTDTQYF.

This chain connects TRBV4-1 to TRBJ2-3; possibly TRBD1 or TRBD2 for D (7 bases each). CDR3 size: 19 residues. Per the germline V gene, CDR1 is MGHRA and CDR2 is YSYEKL. The V end was cut by 0 bases, the J end by 6 bases, with 25 bases between. The CDR3 DNA is TGCGCCAGCAGCCAAGAAGGGGGCGGGGGCACCGGGGTAACTGATACGCAGTATTTT. This sequence encodes CASSQEGGGGTGVTDTQYF.

This sequence joins TRBV5-8 and TRBJ1-1, with 7 bases aligning to TRBD1. This CDR3 spans 14 amino acids. Trimming cost V 7 bases and J 7 bases; bases outside gene matches: 13. Germline CDR1 is SGHTS and CDR2 is YDEGEE. The CDR3 region has the DNA TGTGCCAGCGGCCAAACCGGGACAGCCTATGAAGCTTTCTTT. Translation gives CASGQTGTAYEAFF.

In its sample, this clone was seen a few times. The gene calls are TRBV5-4 and TRBJ2-3; maybe TRBD2 (5 bases). From germline, CDR1 is SGHNT and CDR2 YYREEE (reference sequence). The length of the CDR3 is 14 residues. V lost 3 bases to trimming and J lost 2 bases, with 10 bases between them. The CDR3 loop is CASSWRVNTDTQYF. The CDR3 bases are TGTGCCAGCAGCTGGCGGGTTAACACAGATACGCAGTATTTT.

The chain has TRBV28 and TRBJ1-2, with unresolved D. Germline assignment: CDR1 MDHEN and CDR2 SYDVKM. V dropped 10 bases and J dropped 8 bases, with 14 bases sitting between them. This CDR3 comprises 11 residues. The CDR3 nucleotides read TGTGCCACCATAAAAAGAGGGGGCTACACCTTC. The encoded protein is CATIKRGGYTF.